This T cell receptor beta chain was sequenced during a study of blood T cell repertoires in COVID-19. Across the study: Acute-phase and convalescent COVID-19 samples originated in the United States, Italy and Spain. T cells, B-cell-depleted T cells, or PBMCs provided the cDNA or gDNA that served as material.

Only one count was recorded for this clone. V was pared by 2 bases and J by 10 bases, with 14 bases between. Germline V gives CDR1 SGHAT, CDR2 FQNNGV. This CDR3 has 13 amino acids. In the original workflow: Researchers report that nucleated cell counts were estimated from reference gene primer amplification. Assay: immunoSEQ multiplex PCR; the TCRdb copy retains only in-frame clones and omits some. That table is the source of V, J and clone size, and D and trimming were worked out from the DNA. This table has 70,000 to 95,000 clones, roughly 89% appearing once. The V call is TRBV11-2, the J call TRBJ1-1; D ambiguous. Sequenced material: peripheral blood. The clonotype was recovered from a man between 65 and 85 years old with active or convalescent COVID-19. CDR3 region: CASSLQRAQGAFF. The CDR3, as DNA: TGTGCCAGCAGCTTACAGCGGGCCCAAGGAGCTTTCTTT.